Listed below are T cell receptor beta chains from one sample, sequenced in a study of T cell repertoires in cytomegalovirus infection. TCRdb recomputed calls from the reads with MiXCR, one row per CDR3 protein. The repertoire holds fewer than 1,000,000 distinct CDR3 sequences, with roughly 30% as singletons. Antigens of these TCRs are unknown. The sequencing used cultured CD8+ T cells from PBMCs, collected from culture after CMV antigen stimulation. These receptor sequences come from a human donor in good health (CMV status not recorded). Some clones in this sample may be carry-over from other donors' samples. Both conserved end residues are trimmed from each CDR3. The order of the fields is J gene, D gene, V gene, CDR3 protein. D genes are given only for firm matches.

J gene: TRBJ1-1; D gene: .; V gene: TRBV4-2; CDR3 protein: ASSQERAMNTEAF
J gene: TRBJ2-4; D gene: TRBD1; V gene: TRBV7-9; CDR3 protein: ASSSPGTGKNIQY
J gene: TRBJ1-1; D gene: TRBD1; V gene: TRBV20-1; CDR3 protein: SARKGAYTEAF
J gene: TRBJ2-1; D gene: TRBD2; V gene: TRBV12-3/TRBV12-4; CDR3 protein: ASSPPGLAGNEQF
J gene: TRBJ1-5; D gene: .; V gene: TRBV4-3; CDR3 protein: ASSQDTANQPQH
J gene: TRBJ2-1; D gene: TRBD1; V gene: TRBV5-5; CDR3 protein: ASSGAGGSYNEQF
J gene: TRBJ1-4; D gene: .; V gene: TRBV7-6; CDR3 protein: ASTRGRSNEKLS
J gene: TRBJ1-1; D gene: TRBD1; V gene: TRBV12-5; CDR3 protein: ASGAHRGRMNTEAF
J gene: TRBJ2-2; D gene: TRBD2; V gene: TRBV12-3/TRBV12-4; CDR3 protein: ASSNKLAGVNGGELF
J gene: TRBJ2-5; D gene: TRBD1; V gene: TRBV4-1; CDR3 protein: ASSQAGQGLGETQY
J gene: TRBJ1-5; D gene: .; V gene: TRBV7-8; CDR3 protein: ASSLVPQYGDRTNQPQH
J gene: TRBJ2-2; D gene: .; V gene: TRBV4-1; CDR3 protein: ASRDGYTGELF
J gene: TRBJ1-1; D gene: .; V gene: TRBV2; CDR3 protein: ASSQWTADTEAF
J gene: TRBJ2-7; D gene: TRBD1; V gene: TRBV14; CDR3 protein: ASSLWDRGQEQY
J gene: TRBJ2-3; D gene: TRBD2; V gene: TRBV27; CDR3 protein: ASSAWGGGPDTQY
J gene: TRBJ2-1; D gene: TRBD2; V gene: TRBV7-6; CDR3 protein: ASSLVGGGGSYNEQF
J gene: TRBJ2-1; D gene: TRBD2; V gene: TRBV11-2; CDR3 protein: ASSLFPTGGVSEGF
J gene: TRBJ1-5; D gene: .; V gene: TRBV6-5; CDR3 protein: ASSPGQDNQPQH
J gene: TRBJ2-7; D gene: .; V gene: TRBV6-1; CDR3 protein: ASSEPGLPTYEQY
J gene: TRBJ1-4; D gene: TRBD1; V gene: TRBV7-2; CDR3 protein: ASSQQGVANEKLF
J gene: TRBJ2-2; D gene: .; V gene: TRBV27; CDR3 protein: ASSFSQGSTGELF
J gene: TRBJ2-1; D gene: TRBD1; V gene: TRBV15; CDR3 protein: ATSSLGQGYNEQF
J gene: TRBJ1-6; D gene: .; V gene: TRBV14; CDR3 protein: ASSQFDSPLH
J gene: TRBJ1-2; D gene: TRBD1; V gene: TRBV18; CDR3 protein: ASSPPGQGGGYT
J gene: TRBJ2-7; D gene: TRBD1; V gene: TRBV10-3; CDR3 protein: AISGGETGGERY
J gene: TRBJ1-1; D gene: .; V gene: TRBV4-1; CDR3 protein: ASSLTGREAF
J gene: TRBJ2-1; D gene: TRBD2; V gene: TRBV6-1; CDR3 protein: ASSYLGLGDNEQF
J gene: TRBJ2-5; D gene: TRBD2; V gene: TRBV7-2; CDR3 protein: ASSPRLSGGQETQY
J gene: TRBJ2-3; D gene: TRBD2; V gene: TRBV7-6; CDR3 protein: ASSLQAGGGTDTQY
J gene: TRBJ2-7; D gene: .; V gene: TRBV7-8; CDR3 protein: ASSLSWGAGEQY
J gene: TRBJ1-1; D gene: TRBD1; V gene: TRBV6-5; CDR3 protein: ASSLMDRGPTEAF
J gene: TRBJ2-5; D gene: .; V gene: TRBV6-5; CDR3 protein: ASSYSIEQTGTGRGETQY
J gene: TRBJ2-3; D gene: .; V gene: TRBV4-1; CDR3 protein: ASSQGILTPTDTQY
J gene: TRBJ1-1; D gene: TRBD1; V gene: TRBV15; CDR3 protein: ATSRDRRGPTEAF
J gene: TRBJ1-1; D gene: .; V gene: TRBV7-9; CDR3 protein: AGLRQTEAF
J gene: TRBJ2-3; D gene: TRBD2; V gene: TRBV25-1; CDR3 protein: ASSGVHKRGGDTQY
J gene: TRBJ2-2; D gene: TRBD1; V gene: TRBV24-1; CDR3 protein: ATSDKDRIGTGELF
J gene: TRBJ1-5; D gene: .; V gene: TRBV12-3/TRBV12-4; CDR3 protein: ASSLEGRSNKPQH
J gene: TRBJ2-3; D gene: .; V gene: TRBV7-2; CDR3 protein: ASSLLPGVRRSTDTQY
J gene: TRBJ1-2; D gene: .; V gene: TRBV6-8; CDR3 protein: ASSYNGGTGTLPSDGYT
J gene: TRBJ2-1; D gene: TRBD2; V gene: TRBV14; CDR3 protein: ASSYRGGLGNEQF
J gene: TRBJ2-5; D gene: TRBD2; V gene: TRBV11-2; CDR3 protein: ASSLEASGEGTQY
J gene: TRBJ2-1; D gene: TRBD2; V gene: TRBV7-6; CDR3 protein: ASKVLADYNEQF
J gene: TRBJ2-5; D gene: .; V gene: TRBV28; CDR3 protein: ASSSPGGLQETQY
J gene: TRBJ1-2; D gene: .; V gene: TRBV29-1; CDR3 protein: SVMTGGGSGYT
J gene: TRBJ1-1; D gene: .; V gene: TRBV7-3; CDR3 protein: ASSLGGRTGTEAF
J gene: TRBJ2-1; D gene: TRBD2; V gene: TRBV19; CDR3 protein: ASSMSGLGYNEQF
J gene: TRBJ2-2; D gene: .; V gene: TRBV7-3; CDR3 protein: ASSSPGLTNTGELF
J gene: TRBJ2-3; D gene: .; V gene: TRBV7-7; CDR3 protein: ASSSRAGTDTQY
J gene: TRBJ2-2; D gene: TRBD1; V gene: TRBV6-1; CDR3 protein: ASRPPGTGNGELF
J gene: TRBJ2-3; D gene: .; V gene: TRBV6-2/TRBV6-3; CDR3 protein: ASSYEDSSPSTDTQY